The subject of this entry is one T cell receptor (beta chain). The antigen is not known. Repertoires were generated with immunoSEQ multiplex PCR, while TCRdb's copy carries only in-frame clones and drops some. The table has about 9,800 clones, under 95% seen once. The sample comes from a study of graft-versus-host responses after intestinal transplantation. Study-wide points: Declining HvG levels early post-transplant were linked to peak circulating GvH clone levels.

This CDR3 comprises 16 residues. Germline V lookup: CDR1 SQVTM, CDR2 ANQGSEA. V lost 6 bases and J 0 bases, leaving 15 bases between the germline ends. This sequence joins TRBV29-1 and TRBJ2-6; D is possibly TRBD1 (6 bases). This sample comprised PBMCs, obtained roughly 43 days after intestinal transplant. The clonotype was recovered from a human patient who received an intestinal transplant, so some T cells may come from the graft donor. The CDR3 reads CSVQTGNPSGANVLTF. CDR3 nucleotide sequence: TGCAGCGTCCAGACAGGCAACCCCTCTGGGGCCAACGTCCTGACTTTC.